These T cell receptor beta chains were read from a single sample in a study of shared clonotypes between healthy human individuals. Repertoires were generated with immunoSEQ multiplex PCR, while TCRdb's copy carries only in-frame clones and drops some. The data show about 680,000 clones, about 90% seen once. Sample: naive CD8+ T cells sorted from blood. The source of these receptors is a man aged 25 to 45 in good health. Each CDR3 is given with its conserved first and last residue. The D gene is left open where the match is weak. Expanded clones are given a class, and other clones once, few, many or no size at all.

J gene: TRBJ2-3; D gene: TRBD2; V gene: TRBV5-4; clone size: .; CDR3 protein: CASRSSGASTDTQYF; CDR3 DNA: TGTGCCAGCAGAAGTAGCGGGGCTAGCACAGATACGCAGTATTTT
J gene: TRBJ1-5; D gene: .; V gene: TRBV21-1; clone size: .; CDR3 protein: CASSKFLRGVQEPQHF; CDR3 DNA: TGTGCCAGCAGCAAATTTTTAAGGGGGGTTCAGGAGCCCCAGCATTTT
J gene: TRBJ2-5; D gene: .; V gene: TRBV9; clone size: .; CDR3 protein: CASSVGGEETQYF; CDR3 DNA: TGTGCCAGCAGCGTAGGAGGGGAAGAGACCCAGTACTTC
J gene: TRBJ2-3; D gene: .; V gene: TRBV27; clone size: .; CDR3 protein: CASSPAVLAGTTDTQYF; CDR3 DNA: .
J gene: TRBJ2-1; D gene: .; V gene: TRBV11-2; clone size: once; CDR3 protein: CASSLGPAKDEQFF; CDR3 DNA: TGTGCCAGCAGCCTCGGACCCGCGAAAGATGAGCAGTTCTTC
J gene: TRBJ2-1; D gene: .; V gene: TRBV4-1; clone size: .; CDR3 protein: CASSQERVGYNEQFF; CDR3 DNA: TGCGCCAGCAGCCAAGAGCGGGTCGGATACAATGAGCAGTTCTTC
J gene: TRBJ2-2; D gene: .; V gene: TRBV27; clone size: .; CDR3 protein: CASSLSLPRELNTGELFF; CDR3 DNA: TGTGCCAGCAGTTTATCCCTCCCTAGGGAGTTGAACACCGGGGAGCTGTTTTTT
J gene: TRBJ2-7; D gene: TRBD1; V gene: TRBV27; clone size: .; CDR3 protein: CASSWTGTYEQYF; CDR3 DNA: TGTGCCAGCAGTTGGACAGGAACCTACGAGCAGTACTTC
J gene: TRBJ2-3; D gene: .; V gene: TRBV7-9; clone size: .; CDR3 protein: CASSFRGRRGTDTQYF; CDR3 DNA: TGTGCCAGCAGCTTCAGGGGTCGGAGGGGCACAGATACGCAGTATTTT
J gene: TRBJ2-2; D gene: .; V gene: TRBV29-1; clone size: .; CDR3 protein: CSVKLEDTGELFF; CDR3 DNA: TGCAGCGTGAAACTAGAGGACACCGGGGAGCTGTTTTTT
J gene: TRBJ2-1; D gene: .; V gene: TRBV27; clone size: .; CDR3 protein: CASSLPPDSSSYNEQFF; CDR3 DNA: TGTGCCAGCAGTTTGCCCCCGGACAGCAGCTCCTACAATGAGCAGTTCTTC
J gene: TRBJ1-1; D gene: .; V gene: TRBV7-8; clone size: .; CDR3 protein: CASSLYREAFF; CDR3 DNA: TGTGCCAGCAGCTTATACAGAGAAGCTTTCTTT
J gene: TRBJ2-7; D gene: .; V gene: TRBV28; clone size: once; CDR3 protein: CASRLGTNYEQYF; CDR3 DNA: TGTGCCAGCAGGCTAGGAACGAATTACGAGCAGTACTTC
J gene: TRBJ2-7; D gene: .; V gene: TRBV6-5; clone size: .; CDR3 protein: CATAWDQSSYEQYF; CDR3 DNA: TGTGCCACGGCGTGGGACCAGAGCTCCTACGAGCAGTACTTC
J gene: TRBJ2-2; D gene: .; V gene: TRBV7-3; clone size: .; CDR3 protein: CASSLIRQVNTGELFF; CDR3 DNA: TGTGCCAGCAGCTTAATTCGCCAGGTTAACACCGGGGAGCTGTTTTTT
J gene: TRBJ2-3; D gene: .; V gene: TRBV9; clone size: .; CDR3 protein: CASSVEVPDTQYF; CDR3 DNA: TGTGCCAGCAGCGTAGAAGTCCCAGATACGCAGTATTTT
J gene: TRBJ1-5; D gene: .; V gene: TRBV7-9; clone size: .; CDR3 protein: CASSPQGSGQPQHF; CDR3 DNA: TGTGCCAGCAGTCCCCAGGGGTCAGGGCAGCCCCAGCATTTT
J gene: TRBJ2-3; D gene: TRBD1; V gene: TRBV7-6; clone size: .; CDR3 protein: CASSRTGNTDTQYF; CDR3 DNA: TGTGCCAGCAGCCGGACAGGGAACACAGATACGCAGTATTTT
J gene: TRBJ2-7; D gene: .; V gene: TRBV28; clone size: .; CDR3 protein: CASAGDGSSSYEQYF; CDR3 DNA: TGTGCCAGCGCTGGGGACGGGAGTAGCTCCTACGAGCAGTACTTC
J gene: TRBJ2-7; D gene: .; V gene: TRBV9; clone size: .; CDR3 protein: CASSVEAEIPYEQYF; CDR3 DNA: TGTGCCAGCAGCGTAGAGGCGGAGATCCCCTACGAGCAGTACTTC
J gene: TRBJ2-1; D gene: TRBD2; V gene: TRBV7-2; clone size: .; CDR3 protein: CASSLVWSSGRMNEQFF; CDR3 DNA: TGTGCCAGCAGCTTAGTCTGGTCTAGCGGGAGGATGAATGAGCAGTTCTTC
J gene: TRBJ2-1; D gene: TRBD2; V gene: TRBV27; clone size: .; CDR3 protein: CASCPGLAGDRGSYNEQFF; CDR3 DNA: TGTGCCAGCTGCCCTGGACTAGCGGGGGACCGGGGCTCCTACAATGAGCAGTTCTTC
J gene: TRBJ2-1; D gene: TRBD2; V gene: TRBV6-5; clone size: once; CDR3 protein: CASSFGTSGYNEQFF; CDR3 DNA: TGTGCCAGCAGTTTCGGGACTAGCGGATACAATGAGCAGTTCTTC
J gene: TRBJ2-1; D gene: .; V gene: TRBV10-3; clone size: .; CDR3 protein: CAIRGGGSGPNEQFF; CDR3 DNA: TGTGCCATCAGGGGAGGGGGGAGTGGACCTAATGAGCAGTTCTTC
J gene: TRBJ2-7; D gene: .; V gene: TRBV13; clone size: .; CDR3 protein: CASSYEGTPGEQYF; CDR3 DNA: TGTGCCAGCAGCTACGAGGGCACCCCGGGCGAGCAGTACTTC
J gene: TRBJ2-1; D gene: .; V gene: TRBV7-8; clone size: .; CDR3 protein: CASSLGETSGGYNEQFF; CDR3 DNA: TGTGCCAGCAGCTTAGGGGAGACCAGCGGAGGTTACAATGAGCAGTTCTTC
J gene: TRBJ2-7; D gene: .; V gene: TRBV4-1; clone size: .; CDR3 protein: CASSQDRAGPYEQYF; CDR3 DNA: TGCGCCAGCAGCCAAGATCGGGCGGGACCCTACGAGCAGTACTTC
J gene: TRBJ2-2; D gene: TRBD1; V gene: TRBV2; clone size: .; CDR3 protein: CARRTGNTGELFF; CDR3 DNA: TGTGCCAGACGGACAGGGAACACCGGGGAGCTGTTTTTT
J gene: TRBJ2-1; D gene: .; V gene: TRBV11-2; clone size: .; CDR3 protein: CASSHRLGWNEQFF; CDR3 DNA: TGTGCCAGCAGCCATAGACTAGGTTGGAATGAGCAGTTCTTC
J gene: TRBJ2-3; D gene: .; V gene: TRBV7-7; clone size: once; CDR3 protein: CASSRRGGGTDTQYF; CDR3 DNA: TGTGCTAGCAGCCGACGGGGCGGAGGCACAGATACGCAGTATTTT
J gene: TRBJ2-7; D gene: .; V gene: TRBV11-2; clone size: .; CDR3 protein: CASSLVGSRSSYEQYF; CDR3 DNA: TGTGCCAGCAGCTTAGTGGGGTCGCGCAGCTCCTACGAGCAGTACTTC
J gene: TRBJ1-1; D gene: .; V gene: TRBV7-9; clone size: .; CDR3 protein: CASSLEPTEAFF; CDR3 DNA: TGTGCCAGCAGCTTAGAACCTACTGAAGCTTTCTTT
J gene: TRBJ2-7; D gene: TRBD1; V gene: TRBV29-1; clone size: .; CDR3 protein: CSVASGTGGYEQYF; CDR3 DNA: TGCAGCGTGGCCTCCGGGACAGGGGGCTACGAGCAGTACTTC
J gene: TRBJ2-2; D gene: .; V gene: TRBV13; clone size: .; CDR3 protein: CASSLAQQGNTGELFF; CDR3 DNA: TGTGCCAGCAGCTTAGCCCAACAGGGTAACACCGGGGAGCTGTTTTTT
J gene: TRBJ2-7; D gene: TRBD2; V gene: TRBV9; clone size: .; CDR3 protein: CASSPTSPGGEQYF; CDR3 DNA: TGTGCCAGCAGCCCGACTAGCCCGGGAGGCGAGCAGTACTTC
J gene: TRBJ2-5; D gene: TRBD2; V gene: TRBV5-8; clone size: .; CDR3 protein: CASSLDRDAGEQYF; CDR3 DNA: TGTGCCAGCAGCTTGGACCGGGATGCGGGAGAGCAGTACTTC
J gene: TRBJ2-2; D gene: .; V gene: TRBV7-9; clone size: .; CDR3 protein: CASSGDRPTGELFF; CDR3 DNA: TGTGCCAGCAGCGGAGACAGGCCGACCGGGGAGCTGTTTTTT
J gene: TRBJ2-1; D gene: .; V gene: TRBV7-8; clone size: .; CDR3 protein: CASSLASSGSHNEQFF; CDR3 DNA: TGTGCCAGCAGCTTAGCTTCGTCAGGGTCACACAATGAGCAGTTCTTC
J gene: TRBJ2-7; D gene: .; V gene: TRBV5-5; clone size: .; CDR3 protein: CASSWRHSYEQYF; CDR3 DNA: TGTGCCAGCAGCTGGAGACATTCCTACGAGCAGTACTTC
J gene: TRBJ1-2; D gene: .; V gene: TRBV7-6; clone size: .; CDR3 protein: CASSLGPGNGYTF; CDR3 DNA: TGTGCCAGCAGTTTAGGGCCGGGGAATGGCTACACCTTC
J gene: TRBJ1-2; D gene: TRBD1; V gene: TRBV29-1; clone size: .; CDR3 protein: CSVAGTGISGGYTF; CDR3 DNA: TGCAGCGTTGCTGGGACAGGGATAAGTGGTGGCTACACCTTC
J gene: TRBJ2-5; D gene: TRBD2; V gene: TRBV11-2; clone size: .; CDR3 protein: CASSAGLAEETQYF; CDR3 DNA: TGTGCCAGCAGCGCCGGACTAGCGGAAGAGACCCAGTACTTC
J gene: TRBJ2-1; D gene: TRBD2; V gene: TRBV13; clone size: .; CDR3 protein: CASSSTGTSNNEQFF; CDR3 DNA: TGTGCCAGCAGCTCCACAGGGACTAGCAACAATGAGCAGTTCTTC
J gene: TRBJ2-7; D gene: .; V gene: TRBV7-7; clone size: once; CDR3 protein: CASSSSRGYEQYF; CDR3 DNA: TGTGCTAGCAGCTCCAGCAGGGGCTACGAGCAGTACTTC
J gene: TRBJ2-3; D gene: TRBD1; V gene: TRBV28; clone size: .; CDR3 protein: CASSSGTGAADTQYF; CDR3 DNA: TGTGCCAGCAGTTCCGGGACAGGGGCAGCAGATACGCAGTATTTT
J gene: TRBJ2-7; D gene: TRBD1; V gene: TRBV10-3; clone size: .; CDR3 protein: CAISEFRTGRSSYEQYF; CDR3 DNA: TGTGCCATCAGTGAGTTTCGGACAGGACGAAGCTCCTACGAGCAGTACTTC
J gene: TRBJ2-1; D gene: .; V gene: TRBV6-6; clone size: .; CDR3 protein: CASSYSGVQFF; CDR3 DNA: TGTGCCAGCAGTTACTCCGGAGTTCAGTTCTTC
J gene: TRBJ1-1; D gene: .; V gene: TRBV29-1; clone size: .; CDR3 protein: CSVDGASRNTEAFF; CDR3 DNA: TGCAGCGTTGACGGGGCTTCGAGGAACACTGAAGCTTTCTTT
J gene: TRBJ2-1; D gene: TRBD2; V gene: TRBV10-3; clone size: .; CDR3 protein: CAISEVAGGSEQFF; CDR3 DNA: TGTGCCATCAGTGAGGTAGCGGGAGGGTCCGAGCAGTTCTTC
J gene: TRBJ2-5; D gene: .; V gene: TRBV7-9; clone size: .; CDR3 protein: CASSPAMTDGTQYF; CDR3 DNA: TGTGCCAGCAGCCCAGCTATGACAGACGGGACCCAGTACTTC
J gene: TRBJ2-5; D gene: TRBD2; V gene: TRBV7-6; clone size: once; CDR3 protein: CASTNFPGGGETQYF; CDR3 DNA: TGTGCCAGCACCAACTTTCCGGGGGGGGGAGAGACCCAGTACTTC
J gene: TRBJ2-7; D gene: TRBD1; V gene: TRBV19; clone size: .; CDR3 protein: CASSFRDRHFGVGEQYF; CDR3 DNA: TGTGCCAGTAGTTTCAGGGACAGGCATTTCGGCGTGGGGGAGCAGTACTTC
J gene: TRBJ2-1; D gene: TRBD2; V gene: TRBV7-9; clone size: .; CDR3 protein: CASSPEREGRGDEQFF; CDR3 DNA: TGTGCCAGCAGCCCAGAGCGGGAGGGCCGAGGCGATGAGCAGTTCTTC
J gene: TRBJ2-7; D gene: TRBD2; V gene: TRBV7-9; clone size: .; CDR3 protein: CASRLAGGLTEQYF; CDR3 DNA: TGTGCCAGCAGGTTAGCGGGAGGGCTTACCGAGCAGTACTTC
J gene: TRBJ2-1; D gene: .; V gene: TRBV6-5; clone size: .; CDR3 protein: CASSYSTLHNEQFF; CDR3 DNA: TGTGCCAGCAGTTACTCGACACTCCACAATGAGCAGTTCTTC
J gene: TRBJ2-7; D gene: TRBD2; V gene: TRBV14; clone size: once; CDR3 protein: CASSQDRPSGRGEQYF; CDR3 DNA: TGTGCCAGCAGCCAAGATAGGCCTAGCGGGAGAGGAGAGCAGTACTTC